The following is a TCR beta chain sequence with its context. The germline V gene encodes CDR1 SGHRS and CDR2 YFSETQ. This CDR3 has 15 amino acids. V was shortened by 0 bases and J by 2 bases, with 11 bases between the two germline ends. The sample is drawn from a study of blood T cell repertoires in COVID-19. Sequenced by immunoSEQ multiplex PCR; TCRdb stores in-frame clones only, minus some. Among 110,000 to 150,000 clones listed, around 81% were seen once. The chain links TRBV5-1 to TRBJ1-2; possibly TRBD1 for D (6 bases). Sequenced input: PBMCs or T cells enriched from blood (not recorded which). This TCR derives from a middle-aged woman who had recovered from COVID-19. In DNA form, the CDR3 reads TGCGCCAGCAGCTTGGAGGGCAGGGGAAACTATGGCTACACCTTC. Translation: CASSLEGRGNYGYTF.